This TCR beta chain was identified during a study of cytomegalovirus exposure and HLA in healthy donors. V lost 0 bases, J lost 4 bases, and 13 bases lay in between. Looked up from germline, CDR1 is SGHVS and CDR2 is FNYEAQ. The CDR3 is 16 amino acids. The PCR had 60 Vbeta and 13 Jbeta primers. TCRdb's table, derived via immunoSEQ multiplex PCR, lists solely in-frame clones and lacks some. Its table records about 110,000 clones. A note on this clone: Its antigen is unidentified.

Study-level results: Available immune exposure information was restricted to CMV serostatus only. Researchers reportedly found TCR beta sequences accurately predicted most subjects' HLA-A and HLA-B alleles. TCR sequences were mostly rare, though some public TCRs occurred in many donors.

The sequenced material came from PBMCs. This sequence originates from a man between 25 and 39 years old in good health and CMV-seronegative. The J gene is TRBJ2-1, the V gene TRBV7-6, with D possibly being TRBD2 (5 bases). The CDR3 here is CASSLARSGTYNEQFF. CDR3 DNA sequence: TGTGCCAGCAGCTTAGCGCGGAGCGGAACTTACAATGAGCAGTTCTTC.